Below are 8 T cell receptor beta chains sequenced from a single sample in a study of vaccination effects on CD4 cells after COVID-19. TCRdb's copy holds only in-frame clones and misses some; the assay was immunoSEQ multiplex PCR. The data hold tens of thousands of clones, with approximately 72% observed a single time. Viral peptide pools were used in the ViraFEST assay to expand antigen-specific CD4+ T cells, and sequencing came afterward. Investigators separated out CD4+ T cells once less than 11 days of culture had passed. Vaccinees lacked prior SARS-CoV-2 infection and tested negative for nucleocapsid antibodies. No antigen has been identified for these receptors. The material was CD4+ T cells from PBMCs cultured with HCoV-OC43 spike peptides, obtained before COVID-19 vaccination. This sample's subset: HCoV-OC43 spike overlapping peptide pool stimulation. Source of these receptors: a human donor who received a COVID-19 vaccine.

The CDR3 sequence: CASTPSRADDEKLFF. In nucleotides, the CDR3 is TGTGCCAGTACCCCATCGAGGGCCGATGATGAAAAACTGTTTTTT. This sequence joins TRBV19 and TRBJ1-4; D is unresolved. Germline CDR1 LNHDA, CDR2 SQIVND (reference sequence). With 7 bases removed from V and 6 bases from J, the gap between germline ends came to 18 bases. CDR3 length: 15 amino acids.

The CDR3, as DNA: TGCGCCAGCAGTCCCGGGACAACGGACATTCAGTACTTC. This gives the protein CASSPGTTDIQYF. The chain has TRBV10-1 and TRBJ2-4, with a weak D call TRBD1 (6 bases). In germline, CDR1 is WNHNN, CDR2 SYGVQD (reference sequence). This CDR3 spans 13 amino acids. V shed 5 bases and J shed 8 bases, with 13 bases lying between them.

This rearrangement joins TRBV2 to TRBJ2-3, with 7 bases fitting TRBD2. Germline loops: CDR1 SNHLY, CDR2 FYNNEI. V was pared by 1 base and J by 7 bases, with 2 bases of the junction left unmatched. The CDR3 is 13 amino acids. This chain's CDR3 is CASSEDGGYTQYF. For the CDR3, the DNA is TGTGCCAGCAGTGAAGACGGGGGGTATACGCAGTATTTT.

This chain links TRBV6-5 with TRBJ1-5; D remains ambiguous. The V end lost 7 bases, the J end lost 4 bases, and 14 bases lay between the germline ends. Germline CDR1 and CDR2: MNHEY and SVGAGI. This CDR3 region has 14 residues. The CDR3 region is CASMNSAGNQPQHF. The CDR3 DNA follows: TGTGCCAGCATGAACTCAGCGGGGAATCAGCCCCAGCATTTT.

The V gene is TRBV2, the J gene TRBJ2-1; the D gene is possibly TRBD1 (6 bases). This CDR3 is 16 amino acids long. V shed 3 bases and J shed 3 bases, with 15 bases lying between them. Germline V gives CDR1 SNHLY, CDR2 FYNNEI. CDR3 sequence reads: CASSDEGRGHYNEQFF. CDR3 sequence (DNA): TGTGCCAGCAGTGACGAAGGCAGGGGTCACTACAATGAGCAGTTCTTC.

The chain combines TRBV6-1 with TRBJ2-7, with D unclear. Germline values: CDR1 MNHNS, CDR2 SASEGT. The CDR3 sequence is 13 residues long. V was trimmed by 2 bases and J by 6 bases, leaving 11 bases between them. In DNA form, the CDR3 reads TGTGCCAGCAGTGAATGGCGTGGTACCGAGCAGTACGTC. Residues: CASSEWRGTEQYV.

The chain joins TRBV5-1 to TRBJ2-3; the D gene could be TRBD1 or TRBD2 (5 bases each). Germline lookup yields CDR1 SGHRS and CDR2 YFSETQ. V was shortened by 0 bases and J by 2 bases, with 10 bases between the two germline ends. The CDR3 contains 15 residues. CDR3 in amino acids: CASSLVGRPTDTQYF. The CDR3 region has the DNA TGCGCCAGCAGCTTGGTGGGACGCCCCACAGATACGCAGTATTTT.

The chain employs TRBV27 and TRBJ1-6; D may be TRBD1 (6 bases). V lost 6 bases, J lost 2 bases, and 14 bases lay in between. CDR1 and CDR2 (germline): MNHEY, SMNVEV (reference sequence). The CDR3 consists of 16 residues. This chain's CDR3 is CASRTQGTAYNSPLHF. DNA of the CDR3: TGTGCCAGCAGGACACAGGGAACGGCCTATAATTCACCCCTCCACTTT.